This T cell receptor beta chain came from a study of molecular identifiers for immune sequencing clone quantification. Only a few counts were recorded for this clonotype. Germline-derived CDR1 and CDR2 are SEHNR and FQNEAQ (reference sequence). CDR3 length equals 19 residues. Germline trimming cut 5 bases from V and 5 bases from J; bases unmatched to any gene: 15. MiXCR, run by TCRdb on the PCR reads, gives a single entry per CDR3 protein. The sample contains about 640,000 distinct CDR3 sequences, just under 20% of which appear only once. The V gene is TRBV7-9, the J gene TRBJ2-3; 14 nucleotides match TRBD2. The specimen sequenced was naive CD8+ T cells from blood, with Jurkat cell RNA spiked in. Subset defined: FACS-sorted CD8+CD4-CCR7+CD45RA+ naive T cells. This receptor was taken from a human donor in good health. Some libraries in this study had Jurkat cell RNA spiked in. CDR3 coding DNA: TGTGCCAGCAGCCACACAATCCTGACTAGCGGGGGGGAGGAAGATACGCAGTATTTT. Translation: CASSHTILTSGGEEDTQYF.